This T cell receptor (beta chain) was sequenced for a study of PD-1 blockade in classical Hodgkin lymphoma. Here immunoSEQ multiplex PCR was the method, and the copy in TCRdb shows in-frame clones only, minus some. Counted here are 90,000 or so clones, over 90% occurring once; the ten biggest clones make up approximately 2.4%. Study conclusions and caveats: Prior to therapy, complete responders displayed diversity much like that of newly diagnosed patients. CD4+ TCR diversity, unlike CD8+, climbed significantly by C4D1.

After removal of 4 bases from V and 15 bases from J, the junction contained 8 bases not matched to a gene. CDR3 length: 13 residues. Per the germline V gene, CDR1 is SGHDT and CDR2 is YYEEEE. Every patient was affected by relapse after autologous stem cell transplantation, while exposure to brentuximab vedotin was not uniform. The count of this clone is one. Its antigen is not known. This TCR came from a human donor with classical Hodgkin lymphoma. This chain connects TRBV5-6 to TRBJ2-4; 12 bases are shared with TRBD2. The sequenced sample was peripheral blood mononuclear cells (PBMCs), obtained before the second cycle of nivolumab. The CDR3 loop reads CASSRETSGRAYF. CDR3 nucleotides: TGTGCCAGCAGCCGGGAGACTAGCGGGAGAGCGTACTTC.